This T cell receptor beta chain was sequenced in a study of blood T cell repertoires in COVID-19. The method was immunoSEQ multiplex PCR; TCRdb's version includes in-frame clones alone and lacks a portion of them. Among a few hundred thousand clones, around 84% were seen once, and the ten largest hold 6.8%. J gave up 8 bases and V 7 bases, and 9 bases lay outside the gene matches. Germline assignment: CDR1 LGHDT and CDR2 YNNKEL (reference sequence). The CDR3 spans 14 residues. The sample consisted of PBMCs or T cells enriched from blood (not recorded which). The source is a woman aged 40 to 50 who had recovered from COVID-19. V is TRBV3-1 (or the pseudogene TRBV3-2) and J is TRBJ2-1, with TRBD2 identical over 9 bases. CDR3 sequence (DNA): TGTGCCAGCACCCGGCGGGAGGGCCGCGATGAGCAGTTCTTC. Its translation: CASTRREGRDEQFF.